This T cell receptor (beta chain) stems from a study of immune cell composition in non-small cell lung cancer. Normal lung sampling was at least 3 cm from the tumour, as distant as possible. Template was genomic DNA from frozen, unsorted single-cell suspensions. Clones were read by immunoSEQ multiplex PCR, and TCRdb kept only the in-frame ones, dropping some. Here the sample spans approximately 700 clones, approximately 90% being singletons. This clone was observed a handful of times. This CDR3 is 13 amino acids long. Losses at the gene ends were 7 bases for V and 7 bases for J; bases not matched to a gene: 3. Germline-derived CDR1 and CDR2 are KGHSY and FQNENV.

This rearrangement joins TRBV16 to TRBJ1-5, with 11 bases fitting TRBD1. The TCR sequence derives from a human donor with non-small cell lung cancer. Sequenced input: non-adjacent lung tissue. In DNA, the CDR3 is TGTGCCAGCAACCGGGACAGGGGGCAGCCCCAGCATTTT. It yields the protein CASNRDRGQPQHF. Based on the CDR3 plus reference TRBV16 and TRBJ1-5, the full variable domain is GEEVAQTPKHLVRGEGQKAKLYCAPIKGHSYVFWYQQVLKNEFKFLISFQNENVFDETGMPKERFSAKCLPNSPCSLEIQATKLEDSAVYFCASNRDRGQPQHFGDGTRLSIL.